The 10 T cell receptor beta chains below come from one sample, sequenced in a study of identical twins. TCRdb used MiXCR to reprocess the 5' RACE reads, holding one entry per CDR3 protein. The sample consists of about 240,000 distinct CDR3 sequences, about 11% of them appearing once. Specimen: memory T cells sorted from blood. These receptors all come from a man aged 45-65 years in good health.

This clonotype was observed a few times. The V call is TRBV9, the J call TRBJ2-2; no reliable D call. This CDR3 contains 15 residues. Germline-derived CDR1 and CDR2 are SGDLS and YYNGEE. The V end lost 1 base, the J end lost 6 bases, and 13 bases lay between the germline ends. CDR3 sequence (DNA): TGTGCCAGCAGCGTAAAGGTGGGCGGCTCCGGGGAGCTGTTTTTT. Translated: CASSVKVGGSGELFF.

In this sample, this clonotype turned up many times. The chain recombines TRBV11-2 with TRBJ1-2; D is unclear. Trimming took 1 base from V and 7 from J, leaving 13 bases between them. The germline V gene encodes CDR1 SGHAT and CDR2 FQNNGV. The CDR3 has 14 amino acids. The CDR3 DNA sequence: TGTGCCAGCAGCTTAGCCCTTGGGGAGGGTGGCTACACCTTC. This codes for CASSLALGEGGYTF. Based on the CDR3 plus reference TRBV11-2 and TRBJ1-2, the full variable domain is EAGVAQSPRYKIIEKRQSVAFWCNPISGHATLYWYQQILGQGPKLLIQFQNNGVVDDSQLPKDRFSAERLKGVDSTLKIQPAKLEDSAVYLCASSLALGEGGYTFGSGTRLTVV.

V is TRBV11-2 and J is TRBJ2-2; TRBD2 agrees at 10 bases. The germline CDR1 and CDR2 sequences are SGHAT and FQNNGV. This CDR3 comprises 18 residues. J lost 0 bases, V lost 1 base, and 5 bases had no gene match. CDR3 nucleotide sequence: TGTGCCAGCAGCTTAGGCCCTAGCGGGAGAGCGAACACCGGGGAGCTGTTTTTT. It codes for CASSLGPSGRANTGELFF. Supplemented by reference TRBV11-2 and TRBJ2-2, the full variable domain reads EAGVAQSPRYKIIEKRQSVAFWCNPISGHATLYWYQQILGQGPKLLIQFQNNGVVDDSQLPKDRFSAERLKGVDSTLKIQPAKLEDSAVYLCASSLGPSGRANTGELFFGEGSRLTVL.

V is TRBV12-3 or TRBV12-4 and J is TRBJ1-1; D unresolved. V gave up 6 bases and J gave up 5 bases, with 13 bases separating them. CDR3 length equals 13 residues. The CDR3 reads CASREISGTEAFF. The CDR3 DNA reads as TGTGCCAGCAGAGAGATCAGCGGGACTGAAGCTTTCTTT.

This clonotype occurred many times. The V gene is TRBV7-2, the J gene TRBJ2-7; 8 bases are shared with TRBD2. The J segment lost 0 bases and the V segment lost 5 bases, leaving 6 bases of the junction unmatched. This CDR3 has 15 amino acids. Germline CDR1 SGHTA, CDR2 FQGNSA. CDR3 protein: CASSKSGTSSYEQYF. The CDR3 DNA is TGTGCCAGCAGCAAATCCGGGACTAGCTCCTACGAGCAGTACTTC.

The chain recombines TRBV20-1 with TRBJ2-1; 12 bases align to TRBD2. This CDR3 has 20 residues. Trimming took 1 base from V and 0 from J; bases not matched to a gene: 13. Germline lookup yields CDR1 DFQATT and CDR2 SNEGSKA (reference sequence). The CDR3, as DNA: TGCAGTGCTAGAGCCGAGACTAGCGGGGGACGCCCCCTCTCCTACAATGAGCAGTTCTTC. Translated, it gives CSARAETSGGRPLSYNEQFF.

This clonotype was counted between two and nine times. The chain recombines TRBV24-1 with TRBJ2-7, with 7 bases that match TRBD2. V lost 9 bases and J lost 3; bases outside the gene matches: 4. The length of the CDR3 is 12 residues. CDR1 is KGHDR, CDR2 SFDVKD, per germline. This CDR3 is CATEGGSYEQYF. The DNA of the CDR3 is TGTGCCACCGAGGGCGGGAGCTACGAGCAGTACTTC.

Ten or more counts support this clonotype. The chain employs TRBV27 and TRBJ2-3; possibly TRBD2 for D (5 bases). This CDR3 comprises 14 residues. Trimming shortened V by 10 bases and J by 2 bases, and 16 bases separated the two germline ends. Germline-derived CDR1 and CDR2 are MNHEY and SMNVEV (reference sequence). The DNA of the CDR3 is TGTGCCATCCGGAGATCGGGGATCACAGATACGCAGTATTTT. This gives the protein CAIRRSGITDTQYF.

The chain is built from TRBV12-3 or TRBV12-4 and TRBJ1-5; the D is unclear. Trimming removed 5 bases from V and 1 base from J, with 15 bases in between. The CDR3 runs 16 residues. For the CDR3, the DNA is TGTGCCAGCAGTCCTCCGGGTCGGAGGAGCAATCAGCCCCAGCATTTT. This encodes CASSPPGRRSNQPQHF.

This clonotype was observed a few times. This chain joins TRBV6-1 and TRBJ1-4; 7 nucleotides agree with TRBD1. The CDR3 is made up of 15 amino acids. Losses at the gene ends were 3 bases for V and 5 bases for J; bases not matched to a gene: 6. Germline V gene lookup returns CDR1 MNHNS and CDR2 SASEGT. The CDR3: CASSERTGANEKLFF. DNA of the CDR3: TGTGCCAGCAGTGAGCGGACAGGCGCCAATGAAAAACTGTTTTTT.